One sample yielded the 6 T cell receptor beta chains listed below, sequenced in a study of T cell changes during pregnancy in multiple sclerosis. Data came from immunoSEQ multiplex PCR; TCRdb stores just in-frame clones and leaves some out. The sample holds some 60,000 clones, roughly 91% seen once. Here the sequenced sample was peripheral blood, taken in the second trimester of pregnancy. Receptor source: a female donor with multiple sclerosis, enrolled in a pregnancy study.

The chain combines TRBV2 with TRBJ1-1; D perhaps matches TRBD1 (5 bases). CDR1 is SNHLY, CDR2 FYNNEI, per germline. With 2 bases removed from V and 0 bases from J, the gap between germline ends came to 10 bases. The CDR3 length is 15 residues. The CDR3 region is CASSETGLLNTEAFF. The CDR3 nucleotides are TGTGCCAGCAGTGAAACGGGACTGTTGAACACTGAAGCTTTCTTT.

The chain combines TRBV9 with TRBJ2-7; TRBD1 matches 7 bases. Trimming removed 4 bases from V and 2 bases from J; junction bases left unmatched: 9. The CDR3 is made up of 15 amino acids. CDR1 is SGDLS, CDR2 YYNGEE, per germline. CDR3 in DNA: TGTGCCAGCAGCCCCAGGGGGAACGGAGCCTACGAGCAGTACTTC. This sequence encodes CASSPRGNGAYEQYF.

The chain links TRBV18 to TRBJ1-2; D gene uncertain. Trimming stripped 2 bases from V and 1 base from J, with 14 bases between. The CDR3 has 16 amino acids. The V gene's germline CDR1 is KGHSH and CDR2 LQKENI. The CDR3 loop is CASSPVSDQFNYGYTF. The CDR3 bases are TGTGCCAGCTCACCAGTAAGCGATCAATTTAACTATGGCTACACCTTC.

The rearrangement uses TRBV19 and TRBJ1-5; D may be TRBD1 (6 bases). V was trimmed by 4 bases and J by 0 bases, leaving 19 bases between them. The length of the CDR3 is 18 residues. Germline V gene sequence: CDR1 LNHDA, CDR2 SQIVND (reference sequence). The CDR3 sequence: CASSRAPGGPYSNQPQHF. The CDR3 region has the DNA TGTGCCAGTAGTAGGGCACCCGGGGGGCCTTATAGCAATCAGCCCCAGCATTTT.

CDR3 nucleotides: TGCGCCAGCAGCTTCCAAAGACAGGCCGGGGAGCTGTTTTTT. Amino acid sequence: CASSFQRQAGELFF. The rearrangement uses TRBV5-1 and TRBJ2-2; D may be TRBD1 (6 bases). From germline, CDR1 is SGHRS and CDR2 YFSETQ. CDR3 length equals 14 residues. The V end lost 2 bases, the J end lost 6 bases, and 11 bases lay between the germline ends.

CDR3 nucleotide sequence: TGTGCCAGCAGCTTAGTAACAGGGGAAGGACTGTTTTTT. It yields the protein CASSLVTGEGLFF. This sequence joins TRBV11-2 and TRBJ1-4, with TRBD1 matching over 7 bases. V shed 1 base, J shed 13 bases, and the junction held 6 bases outside the gene matches. The CDR3 covers 13 residues. Germline-derived CDR1 and CDR2 are SGHAT and FQNNGV.